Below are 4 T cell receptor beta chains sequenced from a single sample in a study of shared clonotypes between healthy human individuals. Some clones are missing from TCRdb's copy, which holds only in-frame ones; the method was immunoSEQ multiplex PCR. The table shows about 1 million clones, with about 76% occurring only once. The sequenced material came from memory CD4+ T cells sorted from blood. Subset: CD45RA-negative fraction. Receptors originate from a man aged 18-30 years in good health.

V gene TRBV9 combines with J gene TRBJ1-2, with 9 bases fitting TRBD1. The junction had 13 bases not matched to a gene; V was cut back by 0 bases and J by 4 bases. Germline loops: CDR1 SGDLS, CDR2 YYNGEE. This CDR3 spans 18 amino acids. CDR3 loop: CASSVDVGGQGSGYGYTF. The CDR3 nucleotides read TGTGCCAGCAGCGTAGATGTTGGAGGACAGGGGAGTGGCTATGGCTACACCTTC.

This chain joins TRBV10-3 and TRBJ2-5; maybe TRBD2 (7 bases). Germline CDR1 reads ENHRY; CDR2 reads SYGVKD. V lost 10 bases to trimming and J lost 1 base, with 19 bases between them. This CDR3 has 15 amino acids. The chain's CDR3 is CASEASGGRQETQYF. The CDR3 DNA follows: TGTGCCAGTGAGGCCTCCGGGGGGCGCCAAGAGACCCAGTACTTC.

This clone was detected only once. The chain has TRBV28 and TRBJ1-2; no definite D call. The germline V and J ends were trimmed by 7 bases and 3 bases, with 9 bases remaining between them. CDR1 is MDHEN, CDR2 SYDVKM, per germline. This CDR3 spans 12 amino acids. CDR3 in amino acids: CASTDGDYGYTF. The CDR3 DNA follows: TGTGCCAGCACTGACGGAGACTATGGCTACACCTTC.

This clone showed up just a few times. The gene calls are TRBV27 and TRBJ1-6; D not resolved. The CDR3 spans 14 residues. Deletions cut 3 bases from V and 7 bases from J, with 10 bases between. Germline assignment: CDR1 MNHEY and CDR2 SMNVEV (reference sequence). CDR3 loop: CASSLELPNSPLHF. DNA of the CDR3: TGTGCCAGCAGTTTGGAGCTCCCGAATTCACCCCTCCACTTT.